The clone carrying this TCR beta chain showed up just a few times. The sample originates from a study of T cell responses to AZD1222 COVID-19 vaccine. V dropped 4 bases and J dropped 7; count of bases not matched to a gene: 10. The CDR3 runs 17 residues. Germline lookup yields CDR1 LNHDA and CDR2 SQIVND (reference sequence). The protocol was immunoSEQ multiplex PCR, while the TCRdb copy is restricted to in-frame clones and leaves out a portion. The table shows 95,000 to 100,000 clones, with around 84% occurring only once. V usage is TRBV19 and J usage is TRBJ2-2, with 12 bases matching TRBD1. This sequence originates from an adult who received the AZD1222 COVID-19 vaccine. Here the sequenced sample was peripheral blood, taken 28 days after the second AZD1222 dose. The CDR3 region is CASSTNPGQGADGELFF. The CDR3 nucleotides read TGTGCCAGTAGTACAAACCCGGGACAGGGGGCTGACGGGGAGCTGTTTTTT.